The next 18 T cell receptor beta chains were all read from a single sample in a study of T cell responses to AZD1222 COVID-19 vaccine. The data were produced by immunoSEQ multiplex PCR, yet TCRdb's version contains in-frame clones alone and is incomplete. This table has around 150,000 clones, around 90% appearing once. The material was peripheral blood, obtained 28 days after the second AZD1222 dose. The receptor source for this set is an adult who received the AZD1222 COVID-19 vaccine.

The chain links TRBV6-6 to TRBJ1-2; D is undetermined. Trimming removed 0 bases from V and 6 bases from J, with 11 bases in between. The V gene's germline CDR1 is MNHNY and CDR2 SVGAGI (reference sequence). This CDR3 region has 14 residues. The CDR3: CASSYSSGVDGYTF. CDR3 coding DNA: TGTGCCAGCAGTTACTCTTCCGGGGTCGATGGCTACACCTTC.

The rearrangement uses TRBV19 and TRBJ2-7; TRBD2 agrees at 15 bases. Germline CDR1 and CDR2: LNHDA and SQIVND (reference sequence). Unmatched junction bases numbered 6, after V lost 5 bases and J lost 4 bases. This CDR3 is built from 16 residues. The CDR3 coding sequence is TGTGCCAGTAGTCCGCGGGGACTAGCGGGAGGTTACGAGCAGTACTTC. Translated: CASSPRGLAGGYEQYF. Together with reference TRBV19 and TRBJ2-7, the CDR3 gives the full variable domain: DGGITQSPKYLFRKEGQNVTLSCEQNLNHDAMYWYRQDPGQGLRLIYYSQIVNDFQKGDIAEGYSVSREKKESFPLTVTSAQKNPTAFYLCASSPRGLAGGYEQYFGPGTRLTVT.

The chain joins TRBV12-3 or TRBV12-4 to TRBJ2-7; the D gene is possibly TRBD1 (5 bases). The CDR3 consists of 12 residues. The V end was cut by 4 bases, the J end by 3 bases, with 7 bases between. The CDR3 nucleotides are TGTGCCAGCAGTTCCGACAGCTACGAGCAGTACTTC. Translating it yields CASSSDSYEQYF.

The V call is TRBV6-2 or TRBV6-3, the J call TRBJ1-6; D gene ambiguous. Germline CDR1 MNHEY, CDR2 SVGEGT. There are 16 residues in the CDR3. Trimming left V 5 bases short and J 10 bases short, with 21 bases between. The CDR3 reads CASSAPGSIVRSPLHF. Here the CDR3 DNA reads TGTGCCAGCAGTGCCCCGGGATCAATTGTGCGGTCACCCCTCCACTTT.

The rearrangement uses TRBV5-1 and TRBJ2-2; 7 positions agree with TRBD1. The V gene's germline CDR1 is SGHRS and CDR2 YFSETQ. The CDR3 totals 15 residues. Unmatched junction bases numbered 5, after V lost 0 bases and J lost 6 bases. Here the CDR3 DNA reads TGCGCCAGCAGCTTGGATACAGGGGTTGCCGGGGAGCTGTTTTTT. Translation: CASSLDTGVAGELFF.

This chain connects TRBV5-6 to TRBJ1-1; perhaps TRBD1 as D (5 bases). Germline V CDR1 and CDR2: SGHDT, YYEEEE. The length of the CDR3 is 11 residues. The V end lost 4 bases, the J end lost 8 bases, and 9 bases lay between the germline ends. CDR3 residues: CASSGSGEAFF. The CDR3 DNA is TGTGCCAGCAGCGGCTCAGGGGAAGCTTTCTTT.

The CDR3 region has the DNA TGTGCCAGCAGCTTAGAGGGGACAGGGGCTGGTGGGGCCAACGTCCTGACTTTC. Translated: CASSLEGTGAGGANVLTF. The chain recombines TRBV7-9 with TRBJ2-6; 10 bases are a match to TRBD1. V lost 1 base to trimming and J lost 3 bases; unmatched junction nucleotides: 6. The CDR3 covers 18 residues. The germline V gene encodes CDR1 SEHNR and CDR2 FQNEAQ (reference sequence).

The genes are TRBV2 and TRBJ2-1; the D gene is possibly TRBD2 (6 bases). The CDR3 spans 13 residues. V gave up 7 bases and J gave up 0 bases, with 7 bases separating them. Germline V gives CDR1 SNHLY, CDR2 FYNNEI. The CDR3 sequence: CASTTSSYNEQFF. CDR3 nucleotide sequence: TGTGCCAGCACGACTAGCTCCTACAATGAGCAGTTCTTC.

In DNA, the CDR3 is TGTGCCAGCAGCGAGGGGCGTGAAGCTTTCTTT. The encoded protein is CASSEGREAFF. The chain has TRBV12-3 or TRBV12-4 and TRBJ1-1, with D possibly TRBD1 on 5 matching bases. The length of the CDR3 is 11 residues. V lost 6 bases to trimming and J lost 7 bases, with 9 bases between them.

The chain couples TRBV10-3 to TRBJ1-2; TRBD1 matches 8 bases. V trimming: 3 bases; J trimming: 8 bases; junction bases outside the gene matches: 8. The V gene's germline CDR1 is ENHRY and CDR2 SYGVKD. This CDR3 spans 14 amino acids. The CDR3 loop is CAISDGGRGHGYTF. The CDR3 nucleotides are TGTGCCATCAGTGATGGTGGCAGGGGGCACGGCTACACCTTC.

V and J are TRBV2 and TRBJ2-1; 10 bases fit TRBD2. Germline values: CDR1 SNHLY, CDR2 FYNNEI. Unmatched junction bases numbered 4, after V lost 8 bases and J lost 3 bases. There are 14 residues in the CDR3. This chain's CDR3 is CASLTSGYYNEQFF. CDR3 in DNA: TGTGCCAGCCTGACTAGCGGGTACTACAATGAGCAGTTCTTC.

The chain has TRBV9 and TRBJ1-2; no reliable D call. Germline values: CDR1 SGDLS, CDR2 YYNGEE. This CDR3 comprises 14 residues. Trimming left V 0 bases short and J 5 bases short, with 11 bases between. The CDR3 DNA is TGTGCCAGCAGCGTAGGTGAAGACAAGTATGGCTACACCTTC. This sequence encodes CASSVGEDKYGYTF. The whole variable domain, remainder taken from reference TRBV9 and TRBJ1-2, is DSGVTQTPKHLITATGQRVTLRCSPRSGDLSVYWYQQSLDQGLQFLIQYYNGEERAKGNILERFSAQQFPDLHSELNLSSLELGDSALYFCASSVGEDKYGYTFGSGTRLTVV.

In this sample, this clone turned up once. The genes are TRBV9 and TRBJ1-2; TRBD1 matches at 7 bases. V trimming: 4 bases; J trimming: 5 bases; junction bases outside the gene matches: 8. The CDR3 contains 14 residues. The germline CDR1 and CDR2 sequences are SGDLS and YYNGEE. The CDR3 protein is CASSLNRGGYGYTF. The CDR3 region has the DNA TGTGCCAGCAGCCTAAACAGGGGCGGGTATGGCTACACCTTC.

This clone turned up a few times. The rearrangement links TRBV7-9 to TRBJ2-5; possibly TRBD1 or TRBD2 for D (5 bases each). This CDR3 is built from 11 residues. Trimming left V 4 bases short and J 5 bases short, with 5 bases between. Looked up from germline, CDR1 is SEHNR and CDR2 is FQNEAQ (reference sequence). For the CDR3, the DNA is TGTGCCAGCAGCTGGGGGGAGACCCAGTACTTC. This translates into CASSWGETQYF.

This clone was seen once. The CDR3 DNA reads as TGTGCCAGCAGTGATGGACAGCAAAACATTCAGTACTTC. This codes for CASSDGQQNIQYF. V gene TRBV6-1 combines with J gene TRBJ2-4; D is possibly TRBD1 (6 bases). CDR1 is MNHNS, CDR2 SASEGT, per germline. V dropped 3 bases and J dropped 5 bases, with 8 bases sitting between them. This CDR3 spans 13 amino acids.

V gene TRBV10-1 combines with J gene TRBJ2-7; TRBD2 agrees at 9 bases. There are 14 residues in the CDR3. Looked up from germline, CDR1 is WNHNN and CDR2 is SYGVQD (reference sequence). The trim removed 0 bases at V and 4 bases at J, leaving 1 base unmatched. DNA for the CDR3: TGCGCCAGCAGTGAGTCGGGACTAGCATACGAGCAGTACTTC. Translation: CASSESGLAYEQYF.

This chain uses TRBV29-1 with TRBJ2-7; 12 positions agree with TRBD1. The CDR3 spans 15 residues. With V trimmed by 5 bases and J by 5 bases, 10 bases remained unmatched. The germline V gene has CDR1 SQVTM and CDR2 ANQGSEA. The CDR3 here is CSVWSPGQGAHEQYF. The CDR3 nucleotides read TGCAGCGTTTGGAGCCCGGGACAGGGGGCCCACGAGCAGTACTTC.

This sequence joins TRBV19 and TRBJ1-1, with D uncertain. Germline V gives CDR1 LNHDA, CDR2 SQIVND (reference sequence). The CDR3 length is 14 residues. V lost 3 bases and J 5 bases, leaving 13 bases between the germline ends. The CDR3 sequence is CASSMLPGKTEAFF. The CDR3 coding sequence is TGTGCCAGTAGTATGCTGCCCGGGAAGACTGAAGCTTTCTTT.